This entry lists 10 T cell receptor beta chains sequenced from one sample in a study of CD4 T cells in relation to SARS-CoV-2 and coronaviruses. These receptors are not linked to any known antigen. TCRdb's table, derived via immunoSEQ multiplex PCR, lists solely in-frame clones and lacks some. The table has some 26,000 clones, about 80% seen once; the top ten hold less than 25%. CD4+ T cells from unexposed donors were obtained before the COVID-19 pandemic (2011-2018). Isolation of CD4+ T cells took place after about 10 days in culture. Sequences were obtained from CD4+ T cells from PBMCs, cultured in vitro. The source is a human donor in good health.

J is TRBJ1-4 and V is TRBV30, with D maybe TRBD1 (6 bases). Trimming removed 3 bases at V and 7 bases at J, with 15 bases between. Germline V gives CDR1 GTSNPN, CDR2 SVGIG (reference sequence). This CDR3 comprises 14 residues. The CDR3 spells CAWRVGGNREKLFF. DNA of the CDR3: TGTGCCTGGAGGGTGGGGGGCAATCGTGAAAAACTGTTTTTT.

This sequence joins TRBV3-1 (or the pseudogene TRBV3-2) and TRBJ2-1; TRBD2 matches at 8 bases. From germline, CDR1 is LGHDT and CDR2 YNNKEL (reference sequence). The J segment lost 6 bases and the V segment lost 4 bases, leaving 8 bases of the junction unmatched. This CDR3 comprises 15 residues. The CDR3 spells CASSPPGLVGNEQFF. In DNA, the CDR3 is TGTGCCAGCAGCCCTCCGGGACTAGTAGGCAATGAGCAGTTCTTC.

The chain combines TRBV11-2 with TRBJ2-5, with 9 nucleotides matching TRBD2. Per the germline V gene, CDR1 is SGHAT and CDR2 is FQNNGV. The CDR3 totals 18 residues. Losses at the gene ends were 0 bases for V and 1 base for J; bases not matched to a gene: 9. The CDR3 region has the DNA TGTGCCAGCAGCTTAGAATCCCCAGCTAGCGGGACCCAAGAGACCCAGTACTTC. Its translation: CASSLESPASGTQETQYF. Drawing the rest from reference TRBV11-2 and TRBJ2-5, the complete variable domain is EAGVAQSPRYKIIEKRQSVAFWCNPISGHATLYWYQQILGQGPKLLIQFQNNGVVDDSQLPKDRFSAERLKGVDSTLKIQPAKLEDSAVYLCASSLESPASGTQETQYFGPGTRLLVL.

J is TRBJ2-3 and V is TRBV6-6, with 9 bases that match TRBD2. CDR1 is MNHNY and CDR2 is SVGAGI in the germline V gene (reference sequence). After removal of 6 bases from V and 6 bases from J, the junction contained 7 bases not matched to a gene. This CDR3 has 14 residues. CDR3 sequence: CASRIGTSFDTQYF. CDR3 nucleotide sequence: TGTGCCAGCAGGATCGGGACTAGCTTCGATACGCAGTATTTT.

The chain carries TRBV5-8 and TRBJ2-2, with 7 bases identical to TRBD1. The CDR3 runs 16 residues. Trimming removed 0 bases from V and 1 base from J; junction bases left unmatched: 3. Germline V gene data show CDR1 as SGHTS and CDR2 as YDEGEE. In DNA form, the CDR3 reads TGTGCCAGCAGCTTGGAAGGGGGCCGGAACACCGGGGAGCTGTTTTTT. It is translated as CASSLEGGRNTGELFF.

The rearrangement uses TRBV19 and TRBJ2-7; 9 positions match TRBD1. With V trimmed by 5 bases and J by 1 base, 15 bases remained unmatched. Germline-derived CDR1 and CDR2 are LNHDA and SQIVND (reference sequence). This CDR3 has 18 amino acids. CDR3 sequence reads: CASSLSGWGTGSSYEQYF. CDR3 bases: TGTGCCAGTAGTCTTTCAGGGTGGGGGACAGGGTCGTCCTACGAGCAGTACTTC.

This chain connects TRBV2 to TRBJ1-5; D is ambiguous. The germline V and J ends were trimmed by 4 bases and 2 bases, with 6 bases remaining between them. CDR3 length: 13 residues. Germline lookup yields CDR1 SNHLY and CDR2 FYNNEI. As DNA, the CDR3 is TGTGCCAGCAGTGGAGAGGGCAATCAGCCCCAGCATTTT. As protein: CASSGEGNQPQHF. The variable domain in full, with the rest retrieved from reference TRBV2 and TRBJ1-5, is EPEVTQTPSHQVTQMGQEVILRCVPISNHLYFYWYRQILGQKVEFLVSFYNNEISEKSEIFDDQFSVERPDGSNFTLKIRSTKLEDSAMYFCASSGEGNQPQHFGDGTRLSIL.

This clone was seen only once. CDR3 sequence (DNA): TGCGCCAGCAGCTTGGGGGCTGCCTCCTACGAGCAGTACTTC. Translated, it gives CASSLGAASYEQYF. This sequence joins TRBV5-1 and TRBJ2-7; no firm D call. Germline CDR1 reads SGHRS; CDR2 reads YFSETQ. CDR3 length equals 14 residues. The ends were cut back, 0 bases at V and 0 bases at J, with 7 bases in the middle.

The chain recombines TRBV5-6 with TRBJ2-4; no clear D gene. The CDR3 consists of 13 residues. Germline loops: CDR1 SGHDT, CDR2 YYEEEE. Trimming took off 9 bases at V and 9 bases at J, with 19 bases between the two ends. CDR3 residues: CATTLWPIPIQYF. The CDR3, as DNA: TGTGCCACTACCCTTTGGCCTATCCCCATTCAGTACTTC.

The chain joins TRBV6-2 or TRBV6-3 to TRBJ2-1; TRBD2 matches 9 bases. The CDR3 is 15 amino acids. Germline V CDR1 and CDR2: MNHEY, SVGEGT. V gave up 6 bases and J gave up 9 bases; unmatched junction bases: 12. CDR3 nucleotides: TGTGCCAGCAGACCTCTGGGACTAGCCTCAGGTGAGCAGTTCTTC. Amino acids: CASRPLGLASGEQFF.